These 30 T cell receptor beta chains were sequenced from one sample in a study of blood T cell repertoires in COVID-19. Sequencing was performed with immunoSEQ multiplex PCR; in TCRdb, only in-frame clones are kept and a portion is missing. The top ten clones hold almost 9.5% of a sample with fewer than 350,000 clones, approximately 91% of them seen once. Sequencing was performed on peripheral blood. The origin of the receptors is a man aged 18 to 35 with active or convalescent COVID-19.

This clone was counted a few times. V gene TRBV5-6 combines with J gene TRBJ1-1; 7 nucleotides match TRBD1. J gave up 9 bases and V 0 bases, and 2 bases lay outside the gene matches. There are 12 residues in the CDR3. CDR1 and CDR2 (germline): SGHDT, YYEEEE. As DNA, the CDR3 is TGTGCCAGCAGCTTGGGGACAGGCAAAGCTTTCTTT. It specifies CASSLGTGKAFF.

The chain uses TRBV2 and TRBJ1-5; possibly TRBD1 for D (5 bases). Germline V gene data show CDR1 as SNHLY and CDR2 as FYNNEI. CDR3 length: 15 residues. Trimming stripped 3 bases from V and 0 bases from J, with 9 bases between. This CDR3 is CASSEGRASNQPQHF. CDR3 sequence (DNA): TGTGCCAGCAGTGAGGGCAGGGCTAGCAATCAGCCCCAGCATTTT.

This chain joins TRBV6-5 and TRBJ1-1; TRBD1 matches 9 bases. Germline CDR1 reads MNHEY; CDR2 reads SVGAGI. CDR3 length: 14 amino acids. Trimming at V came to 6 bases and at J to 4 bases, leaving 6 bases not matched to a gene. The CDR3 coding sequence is TGTGCCAGCAGGAGGGACAGGGAGGGCACTGAAGCTTTCTTT. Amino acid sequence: CASRRDREGTEAFF.

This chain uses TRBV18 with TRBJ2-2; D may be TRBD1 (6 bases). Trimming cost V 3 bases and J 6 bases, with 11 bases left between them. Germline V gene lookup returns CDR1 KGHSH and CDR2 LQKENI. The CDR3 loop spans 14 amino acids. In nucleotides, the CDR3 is TGTGCCAGCTCACCTCAGGGGATGGCCGGGGAGCTGTTTTTT. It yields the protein CASSPQGMAGELFF.

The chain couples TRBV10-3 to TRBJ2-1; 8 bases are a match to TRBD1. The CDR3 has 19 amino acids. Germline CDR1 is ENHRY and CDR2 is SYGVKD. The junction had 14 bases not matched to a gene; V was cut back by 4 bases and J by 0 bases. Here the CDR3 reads CAISGRQGPSTSSYNEQFF. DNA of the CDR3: TGTGCCATCAGTGGGAGACAGGGGCCCTCCACCAGCTCCTACAATGAGCAGTTCTTC.

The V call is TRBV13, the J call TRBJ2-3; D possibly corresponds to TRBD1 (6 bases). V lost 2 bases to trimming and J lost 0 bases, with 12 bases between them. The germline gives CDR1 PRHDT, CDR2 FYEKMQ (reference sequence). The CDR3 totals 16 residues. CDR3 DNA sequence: TGTGCCAGCAGCTTACGTGCAGGGGAAAGCACAGATACGCAGTATTTT. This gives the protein CASSLRAGESTDTQYF.

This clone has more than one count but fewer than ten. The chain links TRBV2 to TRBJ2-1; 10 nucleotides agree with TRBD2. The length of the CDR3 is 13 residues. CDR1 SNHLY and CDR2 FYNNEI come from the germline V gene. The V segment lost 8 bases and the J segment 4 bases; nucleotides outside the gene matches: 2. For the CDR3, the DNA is TGTGCCAGCGGACTAGCGGAATACAATGAGCAGTTCTTC. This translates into CASGLAEYNEQFF.

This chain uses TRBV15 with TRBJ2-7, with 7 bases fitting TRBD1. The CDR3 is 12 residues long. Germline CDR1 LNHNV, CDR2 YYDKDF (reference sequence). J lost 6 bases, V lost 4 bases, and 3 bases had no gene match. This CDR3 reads CATSTTGVEQYF. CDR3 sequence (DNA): TGTGCCACCAGCACTACAGGGGTCGAGCAGTACTTC.

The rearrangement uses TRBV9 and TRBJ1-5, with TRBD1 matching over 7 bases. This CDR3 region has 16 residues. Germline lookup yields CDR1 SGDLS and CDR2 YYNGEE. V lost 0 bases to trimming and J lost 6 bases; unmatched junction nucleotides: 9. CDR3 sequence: CASSVGGGQGGQPQHF. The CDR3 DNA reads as TGTGCCAGCAGCGTAGGAGGAGGGCAGGGGGGTCAGCCCCAGCATTTT.

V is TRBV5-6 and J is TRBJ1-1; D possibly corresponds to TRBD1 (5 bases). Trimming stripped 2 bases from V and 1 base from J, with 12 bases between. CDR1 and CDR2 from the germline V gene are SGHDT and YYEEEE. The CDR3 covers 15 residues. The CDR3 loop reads CASSLDTGSNTEAFF. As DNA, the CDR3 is TGTGCCAGCAGCTTAGACACAGGCTCGAACACTGAAGCTTTCTTT.

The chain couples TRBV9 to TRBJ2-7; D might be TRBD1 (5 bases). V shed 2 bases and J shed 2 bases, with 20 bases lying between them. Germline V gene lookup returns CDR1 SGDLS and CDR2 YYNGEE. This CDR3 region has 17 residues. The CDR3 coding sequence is TGTGCCAGCAGCGTGTCATCAGGACACGCACCCCCCTACGAGCAGTACTTC. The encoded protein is CASSVSSGHAPPYEQYF.

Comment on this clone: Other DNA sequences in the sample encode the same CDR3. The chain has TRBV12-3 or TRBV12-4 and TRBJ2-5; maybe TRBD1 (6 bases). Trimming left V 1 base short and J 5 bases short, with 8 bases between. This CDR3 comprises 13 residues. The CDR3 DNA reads TGTGCCAGCAGTTTAGACAGGGCTGAGACCCAGTACTTC. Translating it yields CASSLDRAETQYF.

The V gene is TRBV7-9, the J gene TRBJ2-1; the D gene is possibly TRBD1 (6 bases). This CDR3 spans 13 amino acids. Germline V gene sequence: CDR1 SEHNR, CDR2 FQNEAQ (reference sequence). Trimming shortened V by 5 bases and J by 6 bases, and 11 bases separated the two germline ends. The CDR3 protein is CASSVRDTNEQFF. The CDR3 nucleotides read TGTGCCAGCAGCGTCCGGGACACCAATGAGCAGTTCTTC.

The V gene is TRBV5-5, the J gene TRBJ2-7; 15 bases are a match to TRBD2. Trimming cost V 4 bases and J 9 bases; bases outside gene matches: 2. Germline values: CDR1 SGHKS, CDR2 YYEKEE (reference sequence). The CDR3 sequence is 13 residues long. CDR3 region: CASSGGLAGGQYF. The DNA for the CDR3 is TGTGCCAGCAGCGGGGGACTAGCGGGAGGGCAGTACTTC.

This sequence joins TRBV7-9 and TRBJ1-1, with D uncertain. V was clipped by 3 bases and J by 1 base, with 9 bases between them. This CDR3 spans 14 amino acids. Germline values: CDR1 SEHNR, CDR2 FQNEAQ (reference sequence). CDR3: CASSFFSGNTEAFF. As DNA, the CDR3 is TGTGCCAGCAGCTTCTTTTCAGGGAACACTGAAGCTTTCTTT.

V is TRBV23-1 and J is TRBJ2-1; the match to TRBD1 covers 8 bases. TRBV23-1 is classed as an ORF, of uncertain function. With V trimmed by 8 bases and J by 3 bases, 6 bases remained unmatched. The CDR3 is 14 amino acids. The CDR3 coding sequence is TGCGCCAGCTTACGGACAGGGCGCTACAATGAGCAGTTCTTC. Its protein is CASLRTGRYNEQFF.

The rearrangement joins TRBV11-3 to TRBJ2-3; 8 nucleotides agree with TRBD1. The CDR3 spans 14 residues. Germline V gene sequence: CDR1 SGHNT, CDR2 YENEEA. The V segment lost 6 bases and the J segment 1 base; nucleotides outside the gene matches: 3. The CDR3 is CASSGQGRTDTQYF. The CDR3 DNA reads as TGTGCCAGCAGTGGACAGGGCCGCACAGATACGCAGTATTTT.

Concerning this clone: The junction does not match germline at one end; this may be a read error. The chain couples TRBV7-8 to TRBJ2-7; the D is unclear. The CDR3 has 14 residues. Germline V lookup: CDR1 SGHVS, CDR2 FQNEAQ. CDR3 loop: CASSPAGFSDEQYF. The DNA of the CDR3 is TGTGCCAGCAGCCCCGCCGGTTTCTCCGACGAGCAGTACTTC.

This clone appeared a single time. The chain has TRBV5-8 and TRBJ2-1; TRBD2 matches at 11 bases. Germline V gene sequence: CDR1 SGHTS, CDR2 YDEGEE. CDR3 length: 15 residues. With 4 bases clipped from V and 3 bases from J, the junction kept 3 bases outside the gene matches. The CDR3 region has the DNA TGTGCCAGCAGCACCGGGACTAGCGGCTACAATGAGCAGTTCTTC. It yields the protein CASSTGTSGYNEQFF.

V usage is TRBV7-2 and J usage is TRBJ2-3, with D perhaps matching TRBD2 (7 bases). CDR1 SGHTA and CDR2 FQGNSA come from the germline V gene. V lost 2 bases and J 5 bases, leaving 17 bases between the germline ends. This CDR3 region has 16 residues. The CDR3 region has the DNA TGTGCCAGCAGCTTACTGGTGGGGGGGCCGGGAGATACGCAGTATTTT. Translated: CASSLLVGGPGDTQYF. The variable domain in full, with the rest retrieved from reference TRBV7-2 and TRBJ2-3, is GAGVSQSPSNKVTEKGKDVELRCDPISGHTALYWYRQSLGQGLEFLIYFQGNSAPDKSGLPSDRFSAERTGGSVSTLTIQRTQQEDSAVYLCASSLLVGGPGDTQYFGPGTRLTVL.

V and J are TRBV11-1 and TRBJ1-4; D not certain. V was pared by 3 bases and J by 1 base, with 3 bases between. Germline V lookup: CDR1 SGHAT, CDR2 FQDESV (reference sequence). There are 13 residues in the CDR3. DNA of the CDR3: TGTGCCAGCAGCTTCGGAACTAATGAAAAACTGTTTTTT. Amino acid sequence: CASSFGTNEKLFF.

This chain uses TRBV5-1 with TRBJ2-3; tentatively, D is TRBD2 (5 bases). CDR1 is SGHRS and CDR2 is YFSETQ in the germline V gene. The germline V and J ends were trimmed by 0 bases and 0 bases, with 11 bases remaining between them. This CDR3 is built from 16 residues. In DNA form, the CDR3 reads TGCGCCAGCAGCTTGGGGCGGGCCCCTAGCACAGATACGCAGTATTTT. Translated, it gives CASSLGRAPSTDTQYF.

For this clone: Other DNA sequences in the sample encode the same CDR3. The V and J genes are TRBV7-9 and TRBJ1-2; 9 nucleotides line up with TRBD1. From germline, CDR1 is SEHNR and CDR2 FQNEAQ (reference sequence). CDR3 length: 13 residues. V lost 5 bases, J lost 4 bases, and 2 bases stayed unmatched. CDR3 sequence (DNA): TGTGCCAGCAGCCTGGGACAGGGCTATGGCTACACCTTC. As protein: CASSLGQGYGYTF.

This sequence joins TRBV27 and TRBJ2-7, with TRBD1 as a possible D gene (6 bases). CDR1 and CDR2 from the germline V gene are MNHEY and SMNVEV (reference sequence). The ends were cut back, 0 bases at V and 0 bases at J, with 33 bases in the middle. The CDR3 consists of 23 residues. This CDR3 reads CASSLSPSDLASPGTPYSYEQYF. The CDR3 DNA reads TGTGCCAGCAGTTTATCCCCCTCAGACCTGGCTTCTCCCGGGACACCCTACTCCTACGAGCAGTACTTC.

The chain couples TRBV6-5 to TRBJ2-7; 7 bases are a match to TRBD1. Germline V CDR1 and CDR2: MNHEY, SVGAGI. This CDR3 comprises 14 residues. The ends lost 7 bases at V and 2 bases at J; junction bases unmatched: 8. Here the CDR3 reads CASKTGTATYEQYF. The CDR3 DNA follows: TGTGCCAGCAAGACCGGGACAGCGACCTACGAGCAGTACTTC.

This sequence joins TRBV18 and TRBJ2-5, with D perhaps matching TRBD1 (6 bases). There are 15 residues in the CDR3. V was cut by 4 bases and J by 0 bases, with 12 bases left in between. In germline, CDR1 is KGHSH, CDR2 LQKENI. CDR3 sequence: CASSLSDRDQETQYF. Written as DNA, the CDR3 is TGTGCCAGCTCACTATCGGACAGAGACCAAGAGACCCAGTACTTC. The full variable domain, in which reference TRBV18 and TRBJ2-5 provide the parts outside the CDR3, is NAGVMQNPRHLVRRRGQEARLRCSPMKGHSHVYWYRQLPEEGLKFMVYLQKENIIDESGMPKERFSAEFPKEGPSILRIQQVVRGDSAAYFCASSLSDRDQETQYFGPGTRLLVL.

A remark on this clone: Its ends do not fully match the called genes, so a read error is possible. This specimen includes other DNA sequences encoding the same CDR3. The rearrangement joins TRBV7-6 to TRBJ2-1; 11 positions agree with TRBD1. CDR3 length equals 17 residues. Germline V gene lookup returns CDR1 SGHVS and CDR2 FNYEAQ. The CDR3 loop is CASSLGGWDRGANEQFF. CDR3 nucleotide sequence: TGTGCCAGCAGCTTAGGGGGCTGGGACAGGGGGGCAAATGAACAGTTCTTC.

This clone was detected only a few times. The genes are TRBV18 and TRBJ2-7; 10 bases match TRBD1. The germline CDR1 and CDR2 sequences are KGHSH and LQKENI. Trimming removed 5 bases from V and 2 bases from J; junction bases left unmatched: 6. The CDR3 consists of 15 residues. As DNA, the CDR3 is TGTGCCAGCTCAAGAGGGACAGGGGTCACCTACGAGCAGTACTTC. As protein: CASSRGTGVTYEQYF. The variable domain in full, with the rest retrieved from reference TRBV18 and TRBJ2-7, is NAGVMQNPRHLVRRRGQEARLRCSPMKGHSHVYWYRQLPEEGLKFMVYLQKENIIDESGMPKERFSAEFPKEGPSILRIQQVVRGDSAAYFCASSRGTGVTYEQYFGPGTRLTVT.

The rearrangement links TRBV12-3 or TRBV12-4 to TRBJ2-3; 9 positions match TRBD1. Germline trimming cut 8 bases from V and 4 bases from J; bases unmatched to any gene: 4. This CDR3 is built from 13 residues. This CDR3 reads CASRDRAADTQYF. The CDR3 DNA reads TGTGCCAGCCGGGACAGGGCAGCAGATACGCAGTATTTT.

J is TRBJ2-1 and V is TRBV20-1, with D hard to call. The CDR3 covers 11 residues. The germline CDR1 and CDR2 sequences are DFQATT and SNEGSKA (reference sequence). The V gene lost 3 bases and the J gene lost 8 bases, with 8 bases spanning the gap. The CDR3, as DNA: TGCAGTGCTAGTTCTGGGCATGAGCAGTTCTTC. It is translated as CSASSGHEQFF.